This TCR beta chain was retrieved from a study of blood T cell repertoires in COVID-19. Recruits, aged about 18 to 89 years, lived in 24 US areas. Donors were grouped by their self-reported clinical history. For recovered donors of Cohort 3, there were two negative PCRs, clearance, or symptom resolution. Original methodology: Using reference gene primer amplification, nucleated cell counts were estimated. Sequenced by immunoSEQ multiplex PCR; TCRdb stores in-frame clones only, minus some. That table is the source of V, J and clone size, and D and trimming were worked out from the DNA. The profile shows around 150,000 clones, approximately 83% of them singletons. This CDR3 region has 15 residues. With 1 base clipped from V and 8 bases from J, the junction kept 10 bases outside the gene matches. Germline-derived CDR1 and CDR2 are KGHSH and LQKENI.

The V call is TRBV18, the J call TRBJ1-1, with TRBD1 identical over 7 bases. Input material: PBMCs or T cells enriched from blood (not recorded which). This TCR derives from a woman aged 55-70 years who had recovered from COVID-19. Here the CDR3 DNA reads TGTGCCAGCTCACCACTTCAGGCGGGACAGTACGAAGCTTTCTTT. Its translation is CASSPLQAGQYEAFF.